Given below is one T cell receptor beta chain in context. The sample is drawn from a study of cytomegalovirus exposure and HLA in healthy donors. Researchers ran the PCR with 60 Vbeta and 13 Jbeta primers. The data were produced by immunoSEQ multiplex PCR, yet TCRdb's version contains in-frame clones alone and is incomplete. The sample has 200,000 or so clones, and its top ten clones hold 0.9% to 1.4%. This receptor was identified in a girl aged 2-10 years in good health and CMV-seropositive. Source material: PBMCs.

The CDR3 DNA is TGTGCCAGCAGCGGGGACCGACAGGCCAACAACAATGAGCAGTTCTTC. It translates to CASSGDRQANNNEQFF. The chain carries TRBV9 and TRBJ2-1, with a weak D call TRBD1 (6 bases). CDR1 is SGDLS and CDR2 is YYNGEE in the germline V gene. V was clipped by 3 bases and J by 5 bases, with 18 bases between them. The CDR3 has 16 amino acids.